The present T cell receptor beta chain was sequenced within a study of cytomegalovirus exposure and HLA in healthy donors. Study outcomes and limitations: The authors confirmed in vitro that a few CMV-associated chains were specific for CMV antigens. TCR association rates varied by HLA locus in a later analysis, with DRB1 highest and HLA-C lowest.

The CDR3 loop spans 16 amino acids. From germline, CDR1 is MNHNY and CDR2 SVGAGI (reference sequence). J gave up 9 bases and V 0 bases, and 5 bases lay outside the gene matches. A note on this clone: Its specificity is not known.

The PCR used 60 Vbeta and 13 Jbeta primers. Produced via immunoSEQ multiplex PCR; TCRdb's table is partial and in-frame only. The data hold approximately 200,000 clones, with approximately 70% observed a single time. Sequenced sample: PBMCs. The receptor's source is a woman in her 30s in good health and CMV-seropositive. The chain has TRBV6-6 and TRBJ2-1; 13 nucleotides line up with TRBD2. The CDR3: CASSYSGTSGVREQFF. In nucleotides, the CDR3 is TGTGCCAGCAGTTACTCCGGGACTAGCGGGGTCCGTGAGCAGTTCTTC.